These T cell receptor beta chains were read from a single sample in a study of blood T cell repertoires in COVID-19. Profiling relied on immunoSEQ multiplex PCR, and the TCRdb table lists in-frame clones only, not all of them. The data show 200,000 to 250,000 clones, 83% seen once. The sample comprised PBMCs or T cells enriched from blood (not recorded which). All receptors derive from a woman in her forties or fifties who had been exposed to COVID-19. Both conserved end residues are part of each CDR3. The D gene is left open where the match is weak. Clone size, where shown, is once, few, many, or a class for clones that have expanded.

TRBV9,.,TRBJ1-6,.,CASSGGSSYNSPLHF,TGTGCCAGCAGCGGAGGGAGCTCCTATAATTCACCCCTCCACTTT
TRBV11-2,.,TRBJ1-2,.,CASSPARVYGYTF,TGTGCCAGCAGCCCCGCCAGGGTCTATGGCTACACCTTC
TRBV19,.,TRBJ2-5,.,CASSSNQETQYF,TGTGCCAGTAGTTCCAACCAAGAGACCCAGTACTTC
TRBV5-1,TRBD1,TRBJ1-1,.,CASSFRTGIEGAFF,TGCGCCAGCAGCTTCCGGACAGGGATTGAAGGAGCTTTCTTT
TRBV11-2,TRBD1,TRBJ1-1,.,CASSWGQGGEAFF,TGTGCCAGCAGCTGGGGACAGGGGGGGGAAGCTTTCTTT
TRBV7-2,TRBD2,TRBJ2-3,few,CASSTGTSADTQYF,TGTGCCAGCAGCACCGGGACTAGCGCAGATACGCAGTATTTT
TRBV7-3,TRBD2,TRBJ2-1,.,CASSLGRGDEQFF,TGTGCCAGCAGCCTGGGGAGGGGTGATGAGCAGTTCTTC
TRBV27,.,TRBJ1-5,.,CASSSLQGGNQPQHF,TGTGCCAGCAGTTCCCTTCAGGGTGGCAATCAGCCCCAGCATTTT
TRBV28,TRBD1,TRBJ1-1,.,CASSLPGQVQAFF,TGTGCCAGCAGTTTACCGGGACAGGTGCAAGCTTTCTTT
TRBV7-8,.,TRBJ2-5,many,CASSLPKETQYF,TGTGCCAGCAGCTTACCAAAAGAGACCCAGTACTTC
TRBV7-2,.,TRBJ1-2,.,CASSLAPAMTNYGYTF,TGTGCCAGCAGCTTAGCGCCCGCGATGACTAACTATGGCTACACCTTC
TRBV6-2/TRBV6-3,.,TRBJ2-7,.,CASSYRLSYEQYF,TGTGCCAGCAGTTACAGACTTTCCTACGAGCAGTACTTC